In this sample, the clone carrying this TCR beta chain turned up a few times. Its antigen is not known. V lost 8 bases and J lost 6, with 16 bases in between. Germline-derived CDR1 and CDR2 are LNHNV and YYDKDF (reference sequence). CDR3 size: 14 residues. The data originate from a study of CD8+CD57+ T cells in acquired aplastic anemia. Genomic DNA served as template for TCR beta VDJ and CDR3 profiling. TCRdb redid the calling of the reads with MiXCR, one entry per CDR3 protein. The table lists about 290,000 distinct CDR3 sequences, approximately 58% of them singletons, with approximately 1.2% in the top ten. Notes on the study in general: Patients and controls had in common around 29 CD8+ CDR3 sequences.

Sequencing was done on patients that had shown CD8+CD57+ cell expansion by flow cytometry. Sequencing was done on a sample of sorted CD4+, CD8+, or CD8+CD57+ T cells (not recorded which) from PBMCs. The chain employs TRBV15 and TRBJ2-2; no clear D. The TCR originated in a human donor with aplastic anemia. CDR3 DNA: TGTGCCACCGCAATCAACACAGCGTCCGGGGAGCTGTTTTTT. Its protein is CATAINTASGELFF.